This T cell receptor (beta chain) was identified in a study of blood T cell repertoires in COVID-19. Overall study context: Sites across the United States, Italy and Spain contributed samples from acute and convalescent COVID-19. PBMCs, B-cell-depleted T cells, or T cells were the source of the cDNA or gDNA that made up the material.

Germline V gives CDR1 SGHTA, CDR2 FQGNSA. Trimming took off 4 bases at V and 3 bases at J, with 9 bases between the two ends. The CDR3 covers 13 residues. Study processing details: Counts of nucleated cells, estimated from reference gene primer amplification, were obtained. Some clones are missing from TCRdb's copy, which holds only in-frame ones; the method was immunoSEQ multiplex PCR. The V and J calls and clone size were taken over from that table, and D and trimming were inferred from the DNA. The sample has around 300,000 clones; about nine tenths are singletons. The table lists this clone with a few counts.

The genes are TRBV7-2 and TRBJ1-1; D gene unclear. The TCR originated in a woman in her thirties with active or convalescent COVID-19. Input material: peripheral blood. DNA for the CDR3: TGTGCCAGCAGCTCTCAGGTAGACACTGAAGCTTTCTTT. It encodes CASSSQVDTEAFF.